The present entry profiles one TCR beta chain with its context. Its cognate antigen has yet to be identified. Nothing much larger sits one base from this clone, and base qualities are not available. The time point tag for this specimen amounts to: baseline before first vaccination. Samples from vaccinated people were obtained from the UK trials COV001 and COV002, which included a single-blind randomized controlled phase 2/3 trial of AZD1222 (ChAdOx1 nCoV-19) in healthy adults. For TCRbeta chain sequencing, PBMC samples were collected from trial participants at day 0 and at day 28 after the second dose. The CDR3 regions of human TCRbeta chains were subjected to immunosequencing. Turning to the authors' computational methods: TCRs in the repertoires were compared against a reference library of SARS-CoV-2-specific TCRs that had been generated with the MIRA antigen-specificity platform. Breadth meant the fraction of unique TCRs that were SARS-CoV-2-associated, whereas depth meant the fraction of total T cells that were SARS-CoV-2-associated. Using the MIRA data, each spike-specific TCR was assigned both to the spike region to which the TCR was reactive and to a CD4 or CD8 class. Log10-transformed breadth and depth values were compared by one-way ANOVA with Sidak's multiple comparisons tests. The immuneACCESS repertoire file appears here via TCRdb, limited to in-frame rearrangements. These files lack a portion of the clones; in checked studies, under half of the deficit traces to unresolved V genes, and the cause of the others is not known. V, J and clone size are those of that table, while D and trimming were read from the DNA. The sample table lists approximately 150,000 clones, just over 90% of them with a count of one. The top ten hold 2.6% of the sample.

This sample is drawn from a study of T cell responses to AZD1222 COVID-19 vaccine (dated by TCRdb to the early 2020s). General notes on the study: AZD1222 recipients whose second dose came at about 4 weeks and those whose second dose came at about 12 weeks were combined into one group, since spike-specific TCR depth and breadth did not differ between the two schedules. A total of approximately 240 trial participants underwent TCR sequencing, of whom roughly 210 received two doses of AZD1222 and roughly 25 received two doses of the MenACWY control vaccine. Trial participants were enrolled by age into 18-55, 56-69 and 70-plus year subgroups, with about 150, 28 and 57 TCR-sequenced participants respectively.

The full study reports these points: Participants were mostly white British, with more females than males. The authors suggested clonal diversity may have been underestimated. Conclusions about previously exposed vaccinees were limited because only a handful of AZD1222 recipients were SARS-CoV-2 seropositive at baseline. Spike-specific TCR breadth and depth rose significantly after two AZD1222 doses compared with day 0 and with MenACWY recipients. Because no day 14 peak-response samples were available, the repertoires could be characterized only after the peak T cell response. In the small 56-69-year group, the increase in depth fell short of significance, most likely because of low power. Reportedly, close to half of the unique spike-specific TCRs recognized epitopes lying outside the regions that are mutated in the B.1.351 and B.1.1.7 variants. Vaccine-associated CD4 TCRs spanned the whole spike protein, with dominant responses in regions 160-218 and 743-854.

Sequencing was performed on peripheral blood, taken on day 0 of AZD1222 vaccination. The clonotype was recovered from an adult in good health.

The sequenced DNA: TGTGCCAGCAAAGGAGCGGGGGCGAACACCGGGGAGCTGTTTTTT. This gives the protein CASKGAGANTGELFF. The chain is assembled from TRBV27 and TRBJ2-2, and TRBD2 matches 8 of the central bases. The germline V gene (reference sequence) gives CDR1 as MNHEY and CDR2 as SMNVEV. CDR3 length: 15 amino acids, cysteine to phenylalanine. Left in the record is the CDR3 DNA by itself, 45 bases read in frame from the first base. At the junction V is shortened by 7 bases and J by 0 bases; bases outside the gene matches: 4.